In this sample, the clone carrying this T cell receptor beta chain turned up a few times. Sequencing used immunoSEQ multiplex PCR; TCRdb keeps in-frame clones, though not all of them. The sample lists around 110,000 clones, roughly 86% seen once, with less than 4% in the top ten. The data derive from a study of radiotherapy plus CTLA-4 blockade in lung cancer. Germline V gene lookup returns CDR1 LGHNA and CDR2 YSLEER. CDR3 length: 17 amino acids. Losses at the gene ends were 3 bases for V and 0 bases for J; bases not matched to a gene: 7. The specimen comprised peripheral blood, sampled from a patient treated with radiotherapy plus ipilimumab. The chain has TRBV4-3 and TRBJ1-3; 8 bases align to TRBD1. The sequence derives from a human donor with non-small cell lung cancer that progressed on radiotherapy plus ipilimumab. Some clones in this sample may be carry-over from other donors' samples. CDR3: CASSQTGALYSGNTIYF. The CDR3 DNA reads TGCGCCAGCAGCCAGACAGGGGCCCTTTACTCTGGAAACACCATATATTTT.